These 8 T cell receptor beta chains share one sample of origin, sequenced in a study of blood T cell repertoires in COVID-19. TCRdb keeps only in-frame clones here, not all; method: immunoSEQ multiplex PCR. The sample has roughly 90,000 clones, 85% seen once; the top ten hold over 35%. Sequenced input: peripheral blood. Source of these receptors: an elderly man with acute or convalescent COVID-19.

The CDR3 sequence: CASSSQRELTNEKLFF. The CDR3, as DNA: TGTGCCAGTAGTTCGCAGAGGGAGTTAACTAATGAAAAACTGTTTTTT. This chain uses TRBV19 with TRBJ1-4; D gene uncertain. The CDR3 has 16 amino acids. Trimming removed 5 bases at V and 1 base at J, with 14 bases between. Germline V gives CDR1 LNHDA, CDR2 SQIVND (reference sequence).

V gene TRBV18 combines with J gene TRBJ2-1; 8 bases align to TRBD1. Germline-derived CDR1 and CDR2 are KGHSH and LQKENI. This CDR3 has 13 amino acids. V was clipped by 8 bases and J by 5 bases; unmatched bases: 5. The CDR3 sequence is CASIPGQDNEQFF. The DNA for the CDR3 is TGTGCCAGCATTCCGGGACAGGACAATGAGCAGTTCTTC. The complete variable domain, with remaining parts taken from reference TRBV18 and TRBJ2-1, reads NAGVMQNPRHLVRRRGQEARLRCSPMKGHSHVYWYRQLPEEGLKFMVYLQKENIIDESGMPKERFSAEFPKEGPSILRIQQVVRGDSAAYFCASIPGQDNEQFFGPGTRLTVL.

The J gene is TRBJ2-7, the V gene TRBV6-5; 8 nucleotides align to TRBD2. The V gene end was trimmed by 3 bases and the J gene end by 7 bases; junction bases not matched to a gene: 14. The germline V gene has CDR1 MNHEY and CDR2 SVGAGI. The CDR3 loop spans 16 amino acids. The CDR3 region has the DNA TGTGCCAGCAGTTATAATTTCGCGGGAGGTCTAGGTGAGCAGTACTTC. Amino acid sequence: CASSYNFAGGLGEQYF.

The V call is TRBV5-1, the J call TRBJ1-3; 10 bases map to TRBD1. The germline V gene encodes CDR1 SGHRS and CDR2 YFSETQ. The CDR3 is 16 residues long. V shed 0 bases and J 2 bases; nucleotides not matched to a gene: 2. CDR3 coding DNA: TGCGCCAGCAGCTTGGGACAGGGGGCCGCTGGAAACACCATATATTTT. Its translation: CASSLGQGAAGNTIYF. Full variable domain (rest looked up from reference TRBV5-1 and TRBJ1-3): KAGVTQTPRYLIKTRGQQVTLSCSPISGHRSVSWYQQTPGQGLQFLFEYFSETQRNKGNFPGRFSGRQFSNSRSEMNVSTLELGDSALYLCASSLGQGAAGNTIYFGEGSWLTVV.

The chain has TRBV5-6 and TRBJ1-1, with 7 bases aligning to TRBD1. The CDR3 contains 17 residues. The germline V gene has CDR1 SGHDT and CDR2 YYEEEE. The junction had 19 bases not matched to a gene; V was cut back by 4 bases and J by 7 bases. CDR3 region: CASSPRQGRPLLDEAFF. The DNA for the CDR3 is TGTGCCAGCAGCCCCCGACAGGGCCGACCCCTGCTTGATGAAGCTTTCTTT.

The chain joins TRBV6-2 or TRBV6-3 to TRBJ2-1, with D possibly being TRBD2 (6 bases). CDR1 and CDR2 from the germline V gene are MNHEY and SVGEGT. The CDR3 loop spans 15 amino acids. With 2 bases removed from V and 0 bases from J, the gap between germline ends came to 8 bases. In nucleotides, the CDR3 is TGTGCCAGCAGTTACCTAGCGCCCTCCTACAATGAGCAGTTCTTC. Translation gives CASSYLAPSYNEQFF.

A word on this clone: Additional DNA sequences in this sample encode the identical CDR3. V and J are TRBV27 and TRBJ2-7, with D tentatively TRBD1 (5 bases). Deletions cut 2 bases from V and 2 bases from J, with 7 bases between. This CDR3 region has 13 residues. CDR1 is MNHEY and CDR2 is SMNVEV in the germline V gene (reference sequence). In DNA, the CDR3 is TGTGCCAGCAGTTTAAAGACAGCCTACGAGCAGTACTTC. This translates into CASSLKTAYEQYF.

The rearrangement links TRBV7-3 to TRBJ1-1, with D perhaps matching TRBD1 (5 bases). V gave up 5 bases and J gave up 5 bases, with 15 bases separating them. CDR1 SGHTA and CDR2 FQGTGA come from the germline V gene. The CDR3 has 14 residues. The CDR3 here is CASSPRPGWTEAFF. The CDR3 DNA reads as TGTGCCAGCAGCCCCCGGCCAGGGTGGACTGAAGCTTTCTTT.